These 8 T cell receptor beta chains were sequenced from one sample in a study of vaccination and CD4 T cells after COVID-19. The treatment here: roughly ten-day PBMC culture with coronavirus spike peptide pools or control peptides (ViraFEST assay). Harvesting of the unexposed donor's CD4+ T cells predated the COVID-19 pandemic (2011-2018). Cultured CD4+ T cells had their DNA profiled by the Oncomine TCR Beta short-read assay. Each CDR3 protein gets one entry after TCRdb re-called the PCR reads with MiXCR. The sample yields 6,500 to 9,000 distinct CDR3 sequences, around 48% seen once. Their antigen targets remain unknown. Sample: CD4+ T cells from blood, cultured in vitro. These receptors came from a human donor in good health.

This clonotype was recorded a few times. The chain carries TRBV20-1 and TRBJ1-2, with 9 bases lining up with TRBD1. CDR3 size: 13 residues. V shed 6 bases and J 7 bases; nucleotides not matched to a gene: 9. Per the germline V gene, CDR1 is DFQATT and CDR2 is SNEGSKA (reference sequence). For the CDR3, the DNA is TGCAGTGCGCCCAAACAGGGGGCGGGTGGCTACACCTTC. This encodes CSAPKQGAGGYTF.

The chain employs TRBV5-4 and TRBJ2-1; D might be TRBD2 (6 bases). The V and J ends lost 2 bases and 0 bases respectively, with 12 bases between them. Germline V gene sequence: CDR1 SGHNT, CDR2 YYREEE (reference sequence). The CDR3 sequence is 16 residues long. The CDR3 bases are TGTGCCAGCAGCTTAGCAGGTAGCGGCTCCTACAATGAGCAGTTCTTC. It specifies CASSLAGSGSYNEQFF.

The chain combines TRBV5-1 with TRBJ1-1; no definite D call. V lost 5 bases to trimming and J lost 0 bases, with 8 bases between them. Germline CDR1 is SGHRS and CDR2 is YFSETQ. The CDR3 extends over 13 amino acids. CDR3 amino acids: CASSSKVNTEAFF. CDR3 DNA sequence: TGCGCCAGCAGTAGTAAGGTGAACACTGAAGCTTTCTTT. Based on the CDR3 plus reference TRBV5-1 and TRBJ1-1, the full variable domain is KAGVTQTPRYLIKTRGQQVTLSCSPISGHRSVSWYQQTPGQGLQFLFEYFSETQRNKGNFPGRFSGRQFSNSRSEMNVSTLELGDSALYLCASSSKVNTEAFFGQGTRLTVV.

This clonotype has only a few counts. CDR3: CASSRGEGQGSGYTF. For the CDR3, the DNA is TGTGCCAGCAGCAGAGGAGAAGGGCAGGGGAGCGGCTACACCTTC. The gene calls are TRBV7-2 and TRBJ1-2; possible D gene TRBD1, 6 bases. Germline CDR1 and CDR2: SGHTA and FQGNSA. CDR3 length equals 15 residues. V was trimmed by 5 bases and J by 8 bases, leaving 21 bases between them. The full variable domain, its missing parts supplied by reference TRBV7-2 and TRBJ1-2, is GAGVSQSPSNKVTEKGKDVELRCDPISGHTALYWYRQSLGQGLEFLIYFQGNSAPDKSGLPSDRFSAERTGGSVSTLTIQRTQQEDSAVYLCASSRGEGQGSGYTFGSGTRLTVV.

This chain joins TRBV6-5 and TRBJ1-2, with 9 nucleotides matching TRBD1. The V gene's germline CDR1 is MNHEY and CDR2 SVGAGI. The V gene end was trimmed by 2 bases and the J gene end by 8 bases; junction bases not matched to a gene: 6. This CDR3 is 14 amino acids long. CDR3 amino acids: CASSYGTGYGGYTF. The CDR3 DNA sequence: TGTGCCAGCAGTTACGGGACAGGGTATGGCGGCTACACCTTC.

The chain combines TRBV20-1 with TRBJ1-6; D unclear. This CDR3 comprises 17 residues. Germline V lookup: CDR1 DFQATT, CDR2 SNEGSKA (reference sequence). Trimming removed 0 bases from V and 4 bases from J, with 16 bases in between. The CDR3 region is CSARDRSQEAYNSPLHF. CDR3 bases: TGCAGTGCTAGAGATCGGTCCCAGGAAGCTTATAATTCACCCCTCCACTTT.

The chain employs TRBV4-3 and TRBJ2-2; a weak D match, TRBD2 (7 bases). Trimming left V 0 bases short and J 0 bases short, with 11 bases between. CDR3 size: 17 residues. The germline V gene encodes CDR1 LGHNA and CDR2 YSLEER. As DNA, the CDR3 is TGCGCCAGCAGCCAAGATAGGGGGGGGGCGAACACCGGGGAGCTGTTTTTT. Amino acids: CASSQDRGGANTGELFF.

The sample holds a few counts of this clonotype. This chain connects TRBV20-1 to TRBJ1-1, with a tentative D call TRBD1 (6 bases). V lost 3 bases, J lost 4 bases, and 15 bases lay in between. This CDR3 has 14 residues. From germline, CDR1 is DFQATT and CDR2 SNEGSKA (reference sequence). CDR3: CSARVLNRATEAFF. As DNA, the CDR3 is TGCAGTGCTAGGGTATTAAACAGGGCCACTGAAGCTTTCTTT.